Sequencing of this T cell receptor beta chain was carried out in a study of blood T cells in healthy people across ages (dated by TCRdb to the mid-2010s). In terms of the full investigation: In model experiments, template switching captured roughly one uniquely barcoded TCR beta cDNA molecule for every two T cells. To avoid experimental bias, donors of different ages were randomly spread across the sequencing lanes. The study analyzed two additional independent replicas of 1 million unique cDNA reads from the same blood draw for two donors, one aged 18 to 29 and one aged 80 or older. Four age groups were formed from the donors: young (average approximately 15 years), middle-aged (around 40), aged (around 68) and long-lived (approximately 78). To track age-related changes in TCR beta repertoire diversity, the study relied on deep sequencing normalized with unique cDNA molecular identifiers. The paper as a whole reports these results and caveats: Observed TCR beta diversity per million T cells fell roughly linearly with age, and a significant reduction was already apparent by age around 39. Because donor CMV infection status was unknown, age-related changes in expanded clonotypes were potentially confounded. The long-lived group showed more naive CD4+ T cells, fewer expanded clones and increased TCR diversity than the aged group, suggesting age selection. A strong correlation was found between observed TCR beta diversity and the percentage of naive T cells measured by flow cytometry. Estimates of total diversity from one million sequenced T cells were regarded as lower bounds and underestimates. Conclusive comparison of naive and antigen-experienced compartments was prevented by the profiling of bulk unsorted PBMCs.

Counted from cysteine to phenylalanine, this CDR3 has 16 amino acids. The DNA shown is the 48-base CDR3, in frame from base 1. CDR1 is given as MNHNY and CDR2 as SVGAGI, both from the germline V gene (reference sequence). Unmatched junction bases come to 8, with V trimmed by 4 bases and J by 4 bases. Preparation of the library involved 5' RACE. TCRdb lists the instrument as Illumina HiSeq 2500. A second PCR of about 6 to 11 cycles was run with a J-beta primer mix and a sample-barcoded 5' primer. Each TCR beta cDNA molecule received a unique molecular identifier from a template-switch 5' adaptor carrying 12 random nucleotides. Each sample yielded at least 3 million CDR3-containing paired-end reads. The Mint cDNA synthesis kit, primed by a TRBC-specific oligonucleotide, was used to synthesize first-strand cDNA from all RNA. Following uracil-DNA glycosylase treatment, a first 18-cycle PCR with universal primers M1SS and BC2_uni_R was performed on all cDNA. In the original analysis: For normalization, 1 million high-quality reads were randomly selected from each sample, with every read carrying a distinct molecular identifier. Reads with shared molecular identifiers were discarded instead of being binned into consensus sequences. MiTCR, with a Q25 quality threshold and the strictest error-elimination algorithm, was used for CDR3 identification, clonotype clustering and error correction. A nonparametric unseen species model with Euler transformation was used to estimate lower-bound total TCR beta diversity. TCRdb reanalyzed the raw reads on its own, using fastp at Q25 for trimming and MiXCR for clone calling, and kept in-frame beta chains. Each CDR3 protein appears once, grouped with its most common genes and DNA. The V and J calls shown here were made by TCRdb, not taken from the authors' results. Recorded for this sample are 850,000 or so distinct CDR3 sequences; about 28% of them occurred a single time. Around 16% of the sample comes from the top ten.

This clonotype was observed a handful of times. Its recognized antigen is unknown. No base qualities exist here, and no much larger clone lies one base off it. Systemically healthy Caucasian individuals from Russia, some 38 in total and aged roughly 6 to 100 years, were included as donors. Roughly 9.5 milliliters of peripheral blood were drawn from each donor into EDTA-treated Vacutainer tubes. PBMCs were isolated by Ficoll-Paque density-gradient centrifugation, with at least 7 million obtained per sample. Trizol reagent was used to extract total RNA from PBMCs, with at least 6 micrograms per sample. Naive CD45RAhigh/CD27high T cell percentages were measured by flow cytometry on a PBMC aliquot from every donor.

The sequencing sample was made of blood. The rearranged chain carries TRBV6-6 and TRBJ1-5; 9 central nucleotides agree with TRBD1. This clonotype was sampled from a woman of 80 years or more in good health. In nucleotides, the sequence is TGTGCCAGCAGTTCTACGGACAGGGGAGGGAATCAGCCCCAGCATTTT. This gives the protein CASSSTDRGGNQPQHF.